Presented here are 28 T cell receptor beta chains from one specimen sequenced in a study of T cell changes during pregnancy in multiple sclerosis. Profiling relied on immunoSEQ multiplex PCR, and the TCRdb table lists in-frame clones only, not all of them. This sample has just under 45,000 clones, with approximately 96% found just once. The specimen comprised peripheral blood, sampled in the second trimester of pregnancy. Every receptor here comes from a female donor with multiple sclerosis, enrolled in a pregnancy study.

The chain couples TRBV30 to TRBJ2-1; no clear D. V lost 3 bases and J 6 bases, leaving 6 bases between the germline ends. The CDR3 consists of 11 residues. Germline lookup yields CDR1 GTSNPN and CDR2 SVGIG (reference sequence). CDR3 loop: CAWSPSNEQFF. DNA of the CDR3: TGTGCCTGGAGCCCCTCCAATGAGCAGTTCTTC.

This chain uses TRBV18 with TRBJ1-2; TRBD1 aligns across 7 bases. The V segment lost 3 bases and the J segment 4 bases; nucleotides outside the gene matches: 5. CDR1 and CDR2 (germline): KGHSH, LQKENI. The CDR3 loop spans 14 amino acids. CDR3 loop: CASSPGQSRYGYTF. The CDR3 bases are TGTGCCAGCTCACCGGGACAGAGTCGCTATGGCTACACCTTC.

The chain uses TRBV5-5 and TRBJ2-1, with a possible D match to TRBD2 (6 bases). The germline gives CDR1 SGHKS, CDR2 YYEKEE (reference sequence). The CDR3 is 14 amino acids. With 1 base removed from V and 3 bases from J, the gap between germline ends came to 8 bases. CDR3 DNA sequence: TGTGCCAGCAGCTTGACGGGGGACTACAATGAGCAGTTCTTC. Protein sequence: CASSLTGDYNEQFF. Drawing the rest from reference TRBV5-5 and TRBJ2-1, the complete variable domain is DAGVTQSPTHLIKTRGQQVTLRCSPISGHKSVSWYQQVLGQGPQFIFQYYEKEERGRGNFPDRFSARQFPNYSSELNVNALLLGDSALYLCASSLTGDYNEQFFGPGTRLTVL.

The rearrangement uses TRBV27 and TRBJ2-2; the D gene is possibly TRBD2 (6 bases). The CDR3 totals 13 residues. V was trimmed by 7 bases and J by 6 bases, leaving 12 bases between them. Germline CDR1 reads MNHEY; CDR2 reads SMNVEV (reference sequence). CDR3 sequence reads: CASTHREAGELFF. The CDR3 DNA reads as TGTGCCAGCACCCATAGGGAGGCCGGGGAGCTGTTTTTT.

V usage is TRBV4-3 and J usage is TRBJ1-2; tentative D call: TRBD1 (5 bases). The CDR3 covers 13 residues. CDR1 and CDR2 from the germline V gene are LGHNA and YSLEER. The V end lost 0 bases, the J end lost 7 bases, and 9 bases lay between the germline ends. CDR3 amino acids: CASSQEGRGGYTF. The CDR3 nucleotides are TGCGCCAGCAGCCAAGAGGGGAGGGGTGGCTACACCTTC.

This clone was seen just once. This chain connects TRBV2 to TRBJ2-2; possible D gene TRBD1, 6 bases. Trimming cost V 6 bases and J 6 bases, with 14 bases left between them. This CDR3 comprises 14 residues. From germline, CDR1 is SNHLY and CDR2 FYNNEI. In DNA, the CDR3 is TGTGCCAGCAGGGCAGGGGATTTTGCCGGGGAGCTGTTTTTT. This translates into CASRAGDFAGELFF.

The chain links TRBV2 to TRBJ2-5, with unresolved D. V was clipped by 5 bases and J by 10 bases, with 11 bases between them. Germline assignment: CDR1 SNHLY and CDR2 FYNNEI. CDR3 length equals 11 residues. In nucleotides, the CDR3 is TGTGCCAGCAGTTCCGGTGTACGCCAGTACTTC. Encoded protein: CASSSGVRQYF.

The chain uses TRBV18 and TRBJ2-7; the D gene is possibly TRBD2 (5 bases). There are 16 residues in the CDR3. V dropped 5 bases and J dropped 6 bases, with 23 bases sitting between them. CDR1 and CDR2 (germline): KGHSH, LQKENI. This CDR3 reads CASSADGPRTGGEQYF. In DNA, the CDR3 is TGTGCCAGCTCAGCCGATGGACCGCGGACTGGCGGCGAGCAGTACTTC.

In its sample, this clone was seen once. This chain links TRBV5-4 with TRBJ1-6; D ambiguous. The CDR3 has 14 residues. Germline CDR1 reads SGHNT; CDR2 reads YYREEE (reference sequence). Trimming pared 2 bases from V and 10 bases from J, leaving 13 bases between. The CDR3 bases are TGTGCCAGCAGCTTCCCGGACTCCAACTCACCCCTCCACTTT. It translates to CASSFPDSNSPLHF.

V is TRBV6-5 and J is TRBJ2-2, with TRBD1 matching 7 bases. Trimming removed 6 bases from V and 4 bases from J; junction bases left unmatched: 8. Germline-derived CDR1 and CDR2 are MNHEY and SVGAGI. The CDR3 extends over 15 amino acids. The CDR3 sequence: CASRSQGFLTGELFF. CDR3 DNA sequence: TGTGCCAGCAGATCACAGGGGTTTCTCACCGGGGAGCTGTTTTTT.

In nucleotides, the CDR3 is TGTGCCAGCAGCCCCCCCCGGACAACTACCATTCCCTACGAGCAGTACTTC. Translating it yields CASSPPRTTTIPYEQYF. The chain employs TRBV7-2 and TRBJ2-7; tentatively, D is TRBD1 (5 bases). Germline CDR1 reads SGHTA; CDR2 reads FQGNSA. The CDR3 is made up of 17 amino acids. Trimming took off 5 bases at V and 2 bases at J, with 22 bases between the two ends.

This clone was seen only once. The rearrangement links TRBV5-5 to TRBJ2-5, with D perhaps TRBD1 (6 bases). Deletions cut 0 bases from V and 5 bases from J, with 11 bases between. CDR1 SGHKS and CDR2 YYEKEE come from the germline V gene (reference sequence). This CDR3 comprises 14 residues. The CDR3: CASSLVAGEETQYF. As DNA, the CDR3 is TGTGCCAGCAGCTTGGTGGCAGGGGAGGAGACCCAGTACTTC. Full variable domain (rest looked up from reference TRBV5-5 and TRBJ2-5): DAGVTQSPTHLIKTRGQQVTLRCSPISGHKSVSWYQQVLGQGPQFIFQYYEKEERGRGNFPDRFSARQFPNYSSELNVNALLLGDSALYLCASSLVAGEETQYFGPGTRLLVL.

The genes are TRBV7-2 and TRBJ1-1; D may be TRBD1 (6 bases). Germline V CDR1 and CDR2: SGHTA, FQGNSA. Trimming removed 5 bases from V and 3 bases from J, with 13 bases in between. The CDR3 totals 14 residues. This chain's CDR3 is CASSPTTGYTEAFF. The CDR3 bases are TGTGCCAGCAGCCCCACAACAGGGTACACTGAAGCTTTCTTT.

Of note for this clone: Other DNA sequences in this specimen translate into the identical CDR3. This chain links TRBV6-6 with TRBJ2-1; 10 nucleotides agree with TRBD2. Germline V gives CDR1 MNHNY, CDR2 SVGAGI (reference sequence). This CDR3 region has 16 residues. The ends lost 4 bases at V and 1 base at J; junction bases unmatched: 4. DNA of the CDR3: TGTGCCAGCAGTTCAAGCGGGGGGGCATCCTACAATGAGCAGTTCTTC. It codes for CASSSSGGASYNEQFF.

Here the CDR3 DNA reads TGTGCCAGCTCACCTATTCGACAGGAGCACGGTCATGGCTACACCTTC. It encodes CASSPIRQEHGHGYTF. V is TRBV18 and J is TRBJ1-2, with D perhaps matching TRBD1 (6 bases). The V gene lost 3 bases and the J gene lost 6 bases, with 20 bases spanning the gap. The CDR3 is made up of 16 amino acids. Germline CDR1 and CDR2: KGHSH and LQKENI.

This rearrangement joins TRBV9 to TRBJ1-5, with 10 bases fitting TRBD1. The J segment lost 2 bases and the V segment lost 2 bases, leaving 1 base of the junction unmatched. Germline CDR1 is SGDLS and CDR2 is YYNGEE. The CDR3 length is 15 residues. The CDR3 DNA reads as TGTGCCAGCAGCGTTGGGACAGGGGGCAATCAGCCCCAGCATTTT. It translates to CASSVGTGGNQPQHF.

J is TRBJ2-2 and V is TRBV5-4; D gene ambiguous. CDR1 and CDR2 from the germline V gene are SGHNT and YYREEE (reference sequence). This CDR3 comprises 14 residues. Trimming stripped 2 bases from V and 3 bases from J, with 8 bases between. The CDR3: CASSFRQDTGELFF. The CDR3, as DNA: TGTGCCAGCAGCTTTCGACAAGACACCGGGGAGCTGTTTTTT. Variable domain in full (rest from reference TRBV5-4 and TRBJ2-2): ETGVTQSPTHLIKTRGQQVTLRCSSQSGHNTVSWYQQALGQGPQFIFQYYREEENGRGNFPPRFSGLQFPNYSSELNVNALELDDSALYLCASSFRQDTGELFFGEGSRLTVL.

This chain connects TRBV5-1 to TRBJ1-3; perhaps TRBD1 as D (6 bases). CDR1 and CDR2 (germline): SGHRS, YFSETQ. The CDR3 is 16 residues long. Trimming stripped 2 bases from V and 0 bases from J, with 12 bases between. Written as DNA, the CDR3 is TGCGCCAGCAGCTTATCGACAGGCGTCTCTGGAAACACCATATATTTT. Amino acid sequence: CASSLSTGVSGNTIYF.

This chain links TRBV19 with TRBJ1-2; D unclear. The germline CDR1 and CDR2 sequences are LNHDA and SQIVND (reference sequence). This CDR3 has 13 amino acids. Trimming cost V 4 bases and J 2 bases, with 8 bases left between them. This chain's CDR3 is CASSKTPNYGYTF. The CDR3 nucleotides read TGTGCCAGTAGTAAGACACCCAACTATGGCTACACCTTC.

The CDR3 spells CASSLGWDRGGEQYF. In DNA, the CDR3 is TGTGCCAGCAGCTTGGGCTGGGACAGGGGCGGGGAGCAGTACTTC. The V gene is TRBV5-5, the J gene TRBJ2-7; 10 bases agree with TRBD1. V lost 0 bases and J lost 7; bases outside the gene matches: 7. Germline CDR1 reads SGHKS; CDR2 reads YYEKEE (reference sequence). The CDR3 totals 15 residues.

This chain uses TRBV6-1 with TRBJ2-3; 10 bases agree with TRBD2. This CDR3 spans 15 amino acids. Trimming took 7 bases from V and 2 from J; bases not matched to a gene: 6. The V gene's germline CDR1 is MNHNS and CDR2 SASEGT. DNA of the CDR3: TGTGCCAGCACTCCACTAGCGGGGTCCACAGATACGCAGTATTTT. The encoded protein is CASTPLAGSTDTQYF.

V and J are TRBV5-1 and TRBJ2-7, with TRBD2 matching 8 bases. The V gene end was trimmed by 3 bases and the J gene end by 3 bases; junction bases not matched to a gene: 8. Germline V gene lookup returns CDR1 SGHRS and CDR2 YFSETQ. The CDR3 length is 15 residues. CDR3 bases: TGCGCCAGCAGCTGGGAGGCGGGGGGATTCTACGAGCAGTACTTC. Amino acid sequence: CASSWEAGGFYEQYF.

This chain links TRBV10-3 with TRBJ2-7; 7 positions match TRBD2. CDR3 size: 15 residues. Trimming removed 2 bases from V and 13 bases from J; junction bases left unmatched: 17. Germline-derived CDR1 and CDR2 are ENHRY and SYGVKD. As DNA, the CDR3 is TGTGCCATCAGTGAGCGAATTCAGACTAGCCGACCTCCATACTTC. Encoded protein: CAISERIQTSRPPYF.

The J gene is TRBJ1-1, the V gene TRBV18; the match to TRBD1 covers 7 bases. Unmatched junction bases numbered 7, after V lost 3 bases and J lost 0 bases. There are 16 residues in the CDR3. Germline V gene lookup returns CDR1 KGHSH and CDR2 LQKENI. Written as DNA, the CDR3 is TGTGCCAGCTCACCTTTACCGACAGGGTTGAACACTGAAGCTTTCTTT. Translating it yields CASSPLPTGLNTEAFF.

This clone showed up just once. The chain carries TRBV19 and TRBJ1-5; no clear D. V lost 3 bases and J 0 bases, leaving 9 bases between the germline ends. Germline-derived CDR1 and CDR2 are LNHDA and SQIVND (reference sequence). The CDR3 extends over 15 amino acids. The CDR3 here is CASSMLSNSNQPQHF. The CDR3 DNA sequence: TGTGCCAGTAGTATGCTAAGCAATAGCAATCAGCCCCAGCATTTT.

For the CDR3, the DNA is TGTGCCAGCAGTGACGAGGTGGTGGTAGCGGGGGGCTCGGGGGAGACCCAGTACTTC. Protein product: CASSDEVVVAGGSGETQYF. The V and J genes are TRBV2 and TRBJ2-5, with TRBD2 matching over 10 bases. After removal of 3 bases from V and 5 bases from J, the junction contained 18 bases not matched to a gene. Germline V gene data show CDR1 as SNHLY and CDR2 as FYNNEI. The CDR3 has 19 residues.

This sequence joins TRBV6-6 and TRBJ2-3; 7 bases agree with TRBD1. V shed 7 bases and J 0 bases; nucleotides not matched to a gene: 4. CDR3 length: 14 residues. The germline V gene encodes CDR1 MNHNY and CDR2 SVGAGI (reference sequence). CDR3 DNA: TGTGCCAGCATCGGGACAGTCAGCACAGATACGCAGTATTTT. It codes for CASIGTVSTDTQYF.

This clone was counted between two and nine times. V gene TRBV7-3 combines with J gene TRBJ2-7; TRBD2 might be the D (5 bases). The germline V gene encodes CDR1 SGHTA and CDR2 FQGTGA. V was shortened by 2 bases and J by 3 bases, with 14 bases between the two germline ends. The CDR3 runs to 15 residues. The CDR3 DNA reads TGTGCCAGCAGCTTAGGCGCGACTGGACTCTACGAGCAGTACTTC. Translating it yields CASSLGATGLYEQYF.